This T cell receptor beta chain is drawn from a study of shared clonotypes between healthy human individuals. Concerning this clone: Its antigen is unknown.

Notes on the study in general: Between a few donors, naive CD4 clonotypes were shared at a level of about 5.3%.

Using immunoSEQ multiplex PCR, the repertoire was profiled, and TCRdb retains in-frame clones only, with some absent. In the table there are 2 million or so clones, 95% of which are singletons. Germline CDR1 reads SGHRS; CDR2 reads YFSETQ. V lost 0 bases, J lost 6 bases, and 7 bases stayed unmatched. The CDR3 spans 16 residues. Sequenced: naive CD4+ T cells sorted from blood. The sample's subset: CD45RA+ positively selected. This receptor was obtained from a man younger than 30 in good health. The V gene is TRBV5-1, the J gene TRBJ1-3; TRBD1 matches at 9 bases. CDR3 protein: CASSLAGTGSPNTIYF. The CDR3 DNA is TGCGCCAGCAGCTTGGCCGGGACAGGGAGCCCAAACACCATATATTTT.